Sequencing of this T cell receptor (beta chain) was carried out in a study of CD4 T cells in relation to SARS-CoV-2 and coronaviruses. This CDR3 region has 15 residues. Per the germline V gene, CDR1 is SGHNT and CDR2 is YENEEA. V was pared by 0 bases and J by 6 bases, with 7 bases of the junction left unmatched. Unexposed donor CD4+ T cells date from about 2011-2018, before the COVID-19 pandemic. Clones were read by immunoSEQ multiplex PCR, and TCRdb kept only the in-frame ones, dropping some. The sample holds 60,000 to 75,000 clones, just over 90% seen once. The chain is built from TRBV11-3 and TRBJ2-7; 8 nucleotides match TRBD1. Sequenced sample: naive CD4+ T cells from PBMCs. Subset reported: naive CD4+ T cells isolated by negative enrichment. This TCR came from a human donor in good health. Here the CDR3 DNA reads TGTGCCAGCAGCTTAGATAGCCAGGGGGCGACCGAGCAGTACTTC. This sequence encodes CASSLDSQGATEQYF.